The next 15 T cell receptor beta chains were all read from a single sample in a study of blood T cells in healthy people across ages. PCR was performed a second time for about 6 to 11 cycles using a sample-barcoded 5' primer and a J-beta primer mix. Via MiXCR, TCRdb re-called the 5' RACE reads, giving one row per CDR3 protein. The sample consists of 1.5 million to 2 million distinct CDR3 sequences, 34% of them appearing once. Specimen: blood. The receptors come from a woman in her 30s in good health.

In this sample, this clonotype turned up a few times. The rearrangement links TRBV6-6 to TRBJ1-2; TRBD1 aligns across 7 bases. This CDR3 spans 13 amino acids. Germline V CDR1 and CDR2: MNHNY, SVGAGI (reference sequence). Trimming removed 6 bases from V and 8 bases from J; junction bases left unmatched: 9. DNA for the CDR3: TGTGCCAGCAGCCTACAGGGGCCAGACGGCTACACCTTC. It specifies CASSLQGPDGYTF.

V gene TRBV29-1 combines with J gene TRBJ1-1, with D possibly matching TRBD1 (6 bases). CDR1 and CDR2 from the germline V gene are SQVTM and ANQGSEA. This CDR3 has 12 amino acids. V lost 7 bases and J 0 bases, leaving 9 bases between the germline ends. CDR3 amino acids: CSGRQVNTEAFF. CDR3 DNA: TGCAGCGGGAGACAGGTGAACACTGAAGCTTTCTTT.

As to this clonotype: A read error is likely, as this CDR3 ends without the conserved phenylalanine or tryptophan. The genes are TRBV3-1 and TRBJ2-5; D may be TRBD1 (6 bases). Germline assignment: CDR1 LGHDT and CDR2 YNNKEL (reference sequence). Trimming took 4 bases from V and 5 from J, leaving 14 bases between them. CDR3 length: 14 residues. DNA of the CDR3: TGTGCCAGCAGCCCAGACTGGGGGCCCGAGACCCAGTACTGC. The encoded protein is CASSPDWGPETQYC.

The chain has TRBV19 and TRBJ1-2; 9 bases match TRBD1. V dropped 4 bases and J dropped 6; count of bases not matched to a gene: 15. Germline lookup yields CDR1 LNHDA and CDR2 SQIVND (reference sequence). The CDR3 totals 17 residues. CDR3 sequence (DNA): TGTGCCAGTAGTAGCTTTCGGCGTACAGGGGGCGTTGATGGCTACACCTTC. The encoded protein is CASSSFRRTGGVDGYTF.

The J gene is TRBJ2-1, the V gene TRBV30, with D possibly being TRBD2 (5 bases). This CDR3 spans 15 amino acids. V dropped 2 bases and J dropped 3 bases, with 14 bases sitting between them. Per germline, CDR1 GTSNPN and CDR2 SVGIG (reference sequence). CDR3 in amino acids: CAWSQPVGVYNEQFF. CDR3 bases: TGTGCCTGGAGTCAACCTGTCGGGGTCTACAATGAGCAGTTCTTC.

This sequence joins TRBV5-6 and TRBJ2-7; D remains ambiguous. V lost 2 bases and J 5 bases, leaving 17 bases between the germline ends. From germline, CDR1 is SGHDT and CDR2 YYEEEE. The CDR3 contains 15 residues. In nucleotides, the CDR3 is TGTGCCAGCAGCTTTCCCCGATCGGCAAACGACGAGCAGTACTTC. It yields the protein CASSFPRSANDEQYF.

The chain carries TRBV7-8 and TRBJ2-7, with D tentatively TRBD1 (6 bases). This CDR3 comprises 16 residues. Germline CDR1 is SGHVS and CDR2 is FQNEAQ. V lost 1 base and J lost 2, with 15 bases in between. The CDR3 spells CASSLVIRGIAYEQYF. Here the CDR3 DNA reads TGTGCCAGCAGCTTAGTAATTAGGGGGATAGCCTACGAGCAGTACTTC.

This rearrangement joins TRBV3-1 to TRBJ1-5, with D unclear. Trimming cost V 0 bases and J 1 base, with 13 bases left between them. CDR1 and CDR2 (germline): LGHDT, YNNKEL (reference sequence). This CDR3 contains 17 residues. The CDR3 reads CASSQDQVWPSNQPQHF. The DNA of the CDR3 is TGTGCCAGCAGCCAAGATCAAGTATGGCCCAGCAATCAGCCCCAGCATTTT.

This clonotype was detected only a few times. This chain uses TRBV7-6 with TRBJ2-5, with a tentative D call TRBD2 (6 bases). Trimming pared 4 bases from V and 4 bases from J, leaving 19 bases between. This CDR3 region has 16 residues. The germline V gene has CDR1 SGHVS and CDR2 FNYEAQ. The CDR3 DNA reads TGTGCCAGCAGCTCCCGCCTTAGGGAGCGGGCAGAGACCCAGTACTTC. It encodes CASSSRLRERAETQYF.

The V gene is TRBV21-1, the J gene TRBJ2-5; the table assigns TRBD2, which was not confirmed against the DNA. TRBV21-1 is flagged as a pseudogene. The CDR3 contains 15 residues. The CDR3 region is CASSARTSGEETQYF. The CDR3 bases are TGTGCCAGCAGCGCTAGGACTAGCGGAGAAGAGACCCAGTACTTC.

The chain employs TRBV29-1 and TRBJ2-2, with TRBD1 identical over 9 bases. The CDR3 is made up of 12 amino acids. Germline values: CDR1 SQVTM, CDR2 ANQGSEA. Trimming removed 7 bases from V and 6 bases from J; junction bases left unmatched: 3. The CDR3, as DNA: TGCAGCGCGCGGACAGGGGCCGGGGAGCTGTTTTTT. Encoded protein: CSARTGAGELFF.

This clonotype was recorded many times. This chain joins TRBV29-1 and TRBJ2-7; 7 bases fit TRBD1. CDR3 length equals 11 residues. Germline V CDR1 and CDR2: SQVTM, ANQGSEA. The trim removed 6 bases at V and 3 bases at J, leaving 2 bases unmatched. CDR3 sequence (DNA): TGCAGCGTAGGGACAGTCTACGAGCAGTACTTC. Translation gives CSVGTVYEQYF.

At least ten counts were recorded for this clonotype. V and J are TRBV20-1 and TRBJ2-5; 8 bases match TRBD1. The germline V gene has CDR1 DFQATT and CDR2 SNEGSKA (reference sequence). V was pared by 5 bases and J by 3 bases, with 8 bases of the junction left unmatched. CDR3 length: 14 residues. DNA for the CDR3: TGCAGTGCTGCTACAGGGGGGAGTAAAGAGACCCAGTACTTC. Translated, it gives CSAATGGSKETQYF.

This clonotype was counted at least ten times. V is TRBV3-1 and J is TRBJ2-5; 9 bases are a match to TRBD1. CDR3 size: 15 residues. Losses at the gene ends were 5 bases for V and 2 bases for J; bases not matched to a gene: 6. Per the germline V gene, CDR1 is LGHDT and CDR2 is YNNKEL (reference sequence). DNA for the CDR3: TGTGCCAGCAGCGTACGGACAGGGGCACAAGAGACCCAGTACTTC. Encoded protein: CASSVRTGAQETQYF.

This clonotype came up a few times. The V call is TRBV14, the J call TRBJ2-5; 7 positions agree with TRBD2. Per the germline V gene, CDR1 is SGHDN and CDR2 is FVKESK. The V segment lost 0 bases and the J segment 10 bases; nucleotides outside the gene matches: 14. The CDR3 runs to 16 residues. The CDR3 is CASSQDWGGAGRDQYF. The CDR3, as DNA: TGTGCCAGCAGCCAAGACTGGGGAGGGGCGGGACGGGACCAGTACTTC.